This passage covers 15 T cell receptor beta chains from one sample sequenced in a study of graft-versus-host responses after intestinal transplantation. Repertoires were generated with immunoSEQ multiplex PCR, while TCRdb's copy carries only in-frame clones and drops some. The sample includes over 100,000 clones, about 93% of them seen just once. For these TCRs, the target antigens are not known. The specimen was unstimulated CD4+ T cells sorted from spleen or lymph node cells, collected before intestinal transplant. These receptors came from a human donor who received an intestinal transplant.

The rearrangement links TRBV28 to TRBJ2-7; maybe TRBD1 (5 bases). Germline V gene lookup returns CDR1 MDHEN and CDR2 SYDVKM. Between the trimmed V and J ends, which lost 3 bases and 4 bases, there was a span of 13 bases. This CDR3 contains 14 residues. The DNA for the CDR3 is TGTGCCAGCAGTTTTGCCCAGGGTGGATACGAGCAGTACTTC. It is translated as CASSFAQGGYEQYF.

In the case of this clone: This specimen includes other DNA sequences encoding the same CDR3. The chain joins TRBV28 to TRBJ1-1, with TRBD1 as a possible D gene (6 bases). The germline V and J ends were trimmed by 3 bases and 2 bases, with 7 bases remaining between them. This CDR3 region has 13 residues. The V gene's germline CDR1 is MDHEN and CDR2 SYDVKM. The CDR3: CASSLTGNTEAFF. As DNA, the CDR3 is TGTGCCAGCAGTTTGACAGGAAACACTGAAGCTTTCTTT.

The CDR3 region has the DNA TGTGCCAGCAGCTTATCCGGGGAAGAAAAACTGTTTTTT. It is translated as CASSLSGEEKLFF. This chain joins TRBV7-2 and TRBJ1-4; D is unclear. CDR1 is SGHTA and CDR2 is FQGNSA in the germline V gene. The CDR3 is 13 residues long. The ends were cut back, 2 bases at V and 8 bases at J, with 9 bases in the middle.

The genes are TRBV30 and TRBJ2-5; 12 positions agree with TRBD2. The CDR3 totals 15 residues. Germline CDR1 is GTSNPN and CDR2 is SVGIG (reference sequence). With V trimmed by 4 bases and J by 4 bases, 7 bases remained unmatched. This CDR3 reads CAWTSGRALGETQYF. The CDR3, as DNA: TGTGCCTGGACTAGCGGGAGGGCCCTCGGAGAGACCCAGTACTTC.

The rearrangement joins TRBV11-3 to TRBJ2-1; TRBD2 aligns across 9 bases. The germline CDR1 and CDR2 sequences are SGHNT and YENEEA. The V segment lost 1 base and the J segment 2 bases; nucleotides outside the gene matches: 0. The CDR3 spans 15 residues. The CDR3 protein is CASSLGGRAYNEQFF. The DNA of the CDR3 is TGTGCCAGCAGCTTAGGCGGGAGGGCCTACAATGAGCAGTTCTTC.

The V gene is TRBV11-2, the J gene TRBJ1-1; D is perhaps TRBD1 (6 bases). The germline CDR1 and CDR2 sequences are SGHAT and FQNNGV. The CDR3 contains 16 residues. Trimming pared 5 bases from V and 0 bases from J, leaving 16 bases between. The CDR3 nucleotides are TGTGCCAGCAGCCGGTTACAGGGTTCCGTGAACACTGAAGCTTTCTTT. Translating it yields CASSRLQGSVNTEAFF. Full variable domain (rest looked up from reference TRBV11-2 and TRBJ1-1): EAGVAQSPRYKIIEKRQSVAFWCNPISGHATLYWYQQILGQGPKLLIQFQNNGVVDDSQLPKDRFSAERLKGVDSTLKIQPAKLEDSAVYLCASSRLQGSVNTEAFFGQGTRLTVV.

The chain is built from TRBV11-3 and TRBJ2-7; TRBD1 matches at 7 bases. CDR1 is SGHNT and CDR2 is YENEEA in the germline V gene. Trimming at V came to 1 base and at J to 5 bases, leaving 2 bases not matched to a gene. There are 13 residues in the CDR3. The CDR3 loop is CASSLGQGDEQYF. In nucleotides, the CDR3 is TGTGCCAGCAGCTTAGGACAGGGCGACGAGCAGTACTTC.

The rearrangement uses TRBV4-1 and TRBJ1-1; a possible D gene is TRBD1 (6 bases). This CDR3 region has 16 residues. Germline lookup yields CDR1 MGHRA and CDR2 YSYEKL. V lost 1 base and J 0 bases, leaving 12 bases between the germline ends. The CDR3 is CASSQASQGMNTEAFF. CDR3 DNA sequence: TGCGCCAGCAGCCAAGCATCTCAGGGGATGAACACTGAAGCTTTCTTT.

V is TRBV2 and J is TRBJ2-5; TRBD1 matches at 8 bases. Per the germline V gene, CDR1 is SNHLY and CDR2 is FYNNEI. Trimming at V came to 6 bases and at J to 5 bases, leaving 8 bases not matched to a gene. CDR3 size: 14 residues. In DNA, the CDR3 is TGTGCCAGCAGGGATCAGGGGGCATGGGAGACCCAGTACTTC. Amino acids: CASRDQGAWETQYF.

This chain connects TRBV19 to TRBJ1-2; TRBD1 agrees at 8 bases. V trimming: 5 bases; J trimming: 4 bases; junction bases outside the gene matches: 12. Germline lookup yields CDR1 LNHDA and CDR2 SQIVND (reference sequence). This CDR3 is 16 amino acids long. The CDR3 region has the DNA TGTGCCAGTAGTGTTGACAGGGGAGCGGTGGTCTATGGCTACACCTTC. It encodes CASSVDRGAVVYGYTF.

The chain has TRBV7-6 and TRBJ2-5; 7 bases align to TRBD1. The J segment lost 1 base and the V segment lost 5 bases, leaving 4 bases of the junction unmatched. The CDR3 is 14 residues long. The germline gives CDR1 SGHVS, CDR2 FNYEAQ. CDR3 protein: CASSVGTVQETQYF. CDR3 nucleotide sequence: TGTGCCAGCAGCGTCGGGACAGTCCAAGAGACCCAGTACTTC.

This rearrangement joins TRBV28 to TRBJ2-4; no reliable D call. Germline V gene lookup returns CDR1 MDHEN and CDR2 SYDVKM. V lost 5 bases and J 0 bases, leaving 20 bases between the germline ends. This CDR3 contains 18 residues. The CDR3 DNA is TGTGCCAGCAGTCCCCTCGCCGCGATGAAACTAGCCAAAAACATTCAGTACTTC. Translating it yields CASSPLAAMKLAKNIQYF.

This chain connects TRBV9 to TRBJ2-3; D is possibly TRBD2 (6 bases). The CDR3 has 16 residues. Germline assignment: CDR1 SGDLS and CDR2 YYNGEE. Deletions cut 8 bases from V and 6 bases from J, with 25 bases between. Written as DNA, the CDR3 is TGTGCCAGAATCGGTACTAGCCCAAAACGATCGGATACGCAGTATTTT. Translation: CARIGTSPKRSDTQYF. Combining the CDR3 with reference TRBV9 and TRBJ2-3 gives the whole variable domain DSGVTQTPKHLITATGQRVTLRCSPRSGDLSVYWYQQSLDQGLQFLIQYYNGEERAKGNILERFSAQQFPDLHSELNLSSLELGDSALYFCARIGTSPKRSDTQYFGPGTRLTVL.

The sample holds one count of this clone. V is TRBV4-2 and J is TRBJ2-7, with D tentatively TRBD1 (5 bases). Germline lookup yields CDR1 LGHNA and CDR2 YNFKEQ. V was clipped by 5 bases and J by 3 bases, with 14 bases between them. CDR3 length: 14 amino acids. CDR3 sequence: CASSAPPGIYEQYF. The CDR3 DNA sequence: TGTGCCAGCAGCGCCCCCCCAGGGATCTACGAGCAGTACTTC.

CDR3 protein: CASSEADRRISYEQYF. CDR3 coding DNA: TGTGCCAGCAGTGAAGCCGACAGGCGAATCTCCTACGAGCAGTACTTC. The chain joins TRBV2 to TRBJ2-7, with D perhaps matching TRBD1 (6 bases). Trimming removed 0 bases from V and 0 bases from J, with 12 bases in between. Germline V gene sequence: CDR1 SNHLY, CDR2 FYNNEI. The CDR3 extends over 16 amino acids.